This is a list of T cell receptor beta chains from one sample in a study of blood T cells in healthy people across ages. MiXCR was run by TCRdb on the 5' RACE reads, yielding one entry per CDR3 protein. The sample has around 710,000 distinct CDR3 sequences, around 40% seen once. The material sequenced was blood. These TCRs come from an older woman in good health. Both conserved end residues are trimmed from each CDR3.

TRBV20-1 SARKVQGETQY
TRBV29-1 SVGSGTGVTGELF
TRBV7-2 ASRIDPGSGGYT
TRBV5-4 ASRWGADTQY
TRBV20-1 SGYQRIFNYGYT
TRBV12-3/TRBV12-4 ASGTGTNTGELF
TRBV6-1 ASRFGTSGRNNEQF
TRBV11-2 ASSLGSRADTQY
TRBV12-3/TRBV12-4 ASSPGAASSYEQY
TRBV10-2 ASTQSSYEQY
TRBV4-2 ASSQGQGVGNQPQH
TRBV6-4 ASSVADIYNEQF
TRBV7-3 ASSPQGRENTEAF
TRBV27 ARSETYEQY
TRBV5-1 ASSPGTSANYNEQF